The entry that follows covers one TCR beta chain sequence. Its target is not known. TCRdb called the reads again in MiXCR, with one record for every CDR3 protein. The sample holds about 900,000 distinct CDR3 sequences; roughly 30% are singletons and the top ten take around an eighth. The sample comes from a study of T cell repertoires in cytomegalovirus infection. V was cut by 4 bases and J by 7 bases, with 10 bases left in between. The germline V gene has CDR1 PRHDT and CDR2 FYEKMQ (reference sequence). The CDR3 length is 12 residues. The chain joins TRBV13 to TRBJ1-1; unclear D gene. The receptor's source is a human donor in good health (CMV status not recorded). Some clones in this sample may be carry-over from other donors' samples. The source material was cultured CD8+ T cells from PBMCs, sampled from culture after CMV antigen stimulation. This chain's CDR3 is CASSSRRVEAFF. DNA for the CDR3: TGTGCCAGCAGCTCCCGGCGGGTTGAAGCTTTCTTT.